This note documents a single T cell receptor (beta chain) sequence. V lost 4 bases to trimming and J lost 8 bases; unmatched junction nucleotides: 4. Germline loops: CDR1 SQVTM, CDR2 ANQGSEA. This CDR3 spans 13 amino acids. The data are from a study of Graves' ophthalmopathy and Graves' hyperthyroidism. RNA served as the template for amplifying TCR beta CDR3 regions. First-round RT-PCR employed HTBI primers, with a second-round multiplex PCR after it. TCRdb analysed the multiplex PCR reads with MiXCR anew, one entry per CDR3 protein. The sample carries approximately 1.2 million distinct CDR3 sequences, roughly two fifths recorded once.

This clonotype originated in an adult man with Graves' hyperthyroidism. The rearrangement joins TRBV29-1 to TRBJ1-4, with 10 bases aligning to TRBD1. Sequenced material: peripheral blood or thyroid tissue (not recorded which). The CDR3 reads CSVGTGGREKLFF. In DNA, the CDR3 is TGCAGCGTTGGGACAGGGGGTCGCGAAAAACTGTTTTTT.